This entry concerns a single TCR beta chain. CDR3 length: 15 amino acids. CDR1 is SGHNT and CDR2 is YYREEE in the germline V gene (reference sequence). V lost 4 bases, J lost 9 bases, and 11 bases stayed unmatched. The sample belongs to a study of cytomegalovirus exposure and HLA in healthy donors. In the PCR, 60 Vbeta and 13 Jbeta primers were used. Assay: immunoSEQ multiplex PCR; the TCRdb copy retains only in-frame clones and omits some. The sample includes 150,000 or so clones, 75% to 80% seen only once; the top ten take roughly 13%. This clonotype was sampled from a man between 50 and 59 years old in good health and CMV-seropositive. Sequencing input: PBMCs. This chain uses TRBV5-4 with TRBJ2-1, with 9 bases fitting TRBD1. In DNA form, the CDR3 reads TGTGCCAGCAGCGTAGACAGGGGGGTCTATGGTGAGCAGTTCTTC. It encodes CASSVDRGVYGEQFF.